Below, 19 T cell receptor beta chains from the same sample are listed, as sequenced in a study of MAIT cells during Salmonella Paratyphi A infection. General study results and limits: Infection appeared not to change oligoclonal MAIT cell TRBV usage, which favoured TRBV20 and TRBV6.

TCRdb processed the 5' RACE reads anew with MiXCR; each CDR3 protein has one entry. Among roughly 1,100 distinct CDR3 sequences listed, about 48% were seen once. No cognate antigen is known for these TCRs. As for time point: mid-infection, around enteric fever diagnosis. The MAIT cell gate was Valpha7.2+ CD161+ T cells, sorted by flow cytometry. The starting material was MAIT cells from blood, obtained at the middle sampling point of the challenge study. The source of these receptors is a person aged 18 to 70 who was deliberately infected with Salmonella Paratyphi A in a paratyphoid fever challenge study.

The V and J genes are TRBV6-4 and TRBJ2-3; TRBD1 matches 10 bases. Germline V CDR1 and CDR2: MRHNA, SNTAGT. This CDR3 has 14 residues. V lost 2 bases to trimming and J lost 4 bases; unmatched junction nucleotides: 0. As DNA, the CDR3 is TGTGCCAGCAGTGACGGACAGGGGGCAGATACGCAGTATTTT. Translating gives CASSDGQGADTQYF.

In the case of this clonotype: This likely comes from a read error, as the CDR3 has no conserved phenylalanine or tryptophan at its end. The DNA is omitted, as the CDR3 cannot be located on it reliably, and the CDR3 follows TCRdb's listing. This chain connects TRBV20-1 to TRBJ2-7; the table's D call of TRBD1 was not tested on the DNA. Germline V lookup: CDR1 DFQATT, CDR2 SNEGSKA (reference sequence). Ends included, the CDR3 has 14 residues. This chain's CDR3 is CSARGGGDSYEKYG.

With regard to this clonotype: The CDR3 ends on some other residue instead of the conserved phenylalanine or tryptophan, so this is likely a read error. V gene TRBV4-3 combines with J gene TRBJ2-3, with 12 bases matching TRBD2. The CDR3 consists of 16 residues. Germline loops: CDR1 LGHNA, CDR2 YSLEER. DNA of the CDR3: TGCGCCAGCAGCCAGGTACTAGCGGGAGGCGCAGAGACGCAGTATTTG. The encoded protein is CASSQVLAGGAETQYL.

This sequence joins TRBV4-3 and TRBJ1-1; TRBD1 matches at 9 bases. This CDR3 comprises 16 residues. After removal of 0 bases from V and 5 bases from J, the junction contained 7 bases not matched to a gene. Germline V CDR1 and CDR2: LGHNA, YSLEER. The CDR3, as DNA: TGCGCCAGCAGCCAAGAATATGGGGACAGGGTTACTGAAGCTTTCTTT. It encodes CASSQEYGDRVTEAFF.

By share, this clonotype ranks as large. This chain uses TRBV6-4 with TRBJ2-3, with no clear D. This CDR3 comprises 13 residues. V was clipped by 4 bases and J by 0 bases, with 5 bases between them. Germline CDR1 reads MRHNA; CDR2 reads SNTAGT. The CDR3 DNA reads as TGTGCCAGCAGTGCTCGCAGCACAGATACGCAGTATTTT. This gives the protein CASSARSTDTQYF.

By frequency in the sample, this clonotype is large. The V call is TRBV4-2, the J call TRBJ2-3; 8 bases are a match to TRBD2. Germline-derived CDR1 and CDR2 are LGHNA and YNFKEQ. V was pared by 0 bases and J by 3 bases, with 8 bases of the junction left unmatched. The CDR3 length is 17 residues. CDR3 sequence reads: CASSQELSGGPTDTQYF. DNA of the CDR3: TGTGCCAGCAGCCAAGAATTATCGGGAGGGCCAACAGATACGCAGTATTTT.

V gene TRBV6-1 combines with J gene TRBJ2-5; 7 nucleotides align to TRBD2. There are 16 residues in the CDR3. CDR1 and CDR2 (germline): MNHNS, SASEGT. The V and J ends lost 4 bases and 1 base, in that order; junction bases with no gene match: 9. This CDR3 reads CASSARDGGGQETQYF. The CDR3 DNA is TGTGCCAGCAGTGCTAGAGATGGGGGGGGCCAAGAGACCCAGTACTTC.

As for this clonotype: Given the absence of the conserved phenylalanine or tryptophan at the CDR3 end, a read error is likely. It is unclear where the CDR3 begins or ends on the DNA, so no DNA is shown, and the CDR3 is as TCRdb lists it. The rearrangement joins TRBV15 to TRBJ1-5. Both ends counted, the CDR3 spans 8 residues. Per the germline V gene, CDR1 is LNHNV and CDR2 is YYDKDF (reference sequence). This CDR3 reads CATSRVLL.

The chain combines TRBV6-4 with TRBJ2-1; D tentatively fits TRBD1 or TRBD2 (6 bases each). In germline, CDR1 is MRHNA, CDR2 SNTAGT. V lost 2 bases, J lost 9 bases, and 14 bases lay in between. CDR3 length equals 14 residues. CDR3 sequence (DNA): TGTGCCAGCAGTGACGGCCTAGGGGGAGGTGAGCAGTTCTTC. This gives the protein CASSDGLGGGEQFF.

There are a few counts of this clonotype. The V gene is TRBV25-1, the J gene TRBJ2-7, with D possibly matching TRBD2 (6 bases). The CDR3 runs to 17 residues. Between the trimmed V and J ends, which lost 4 bases and 7 bases, there was a span of 26 bases. Germline CDR1 reads MGHDK; CDR2 reads SYGVNS. The CDR3 region has the DNA TGTGCCAGCAGTGCTAGAGATGGAGATCGGGAGTCAGGGGAGCAGTACTTC. It codes for CASSARDGDRESGEQYF.

This clonotype was recorded once. In nucleotides, the CDR3 is TGTGCCAGCAGTGACGAGGAGGGAGAGGGCAATGAGCAGTTCTTC. It is translated as CASSDEEGEGNEQFF. The rearrangement joins TRBV6-4 to TRBJ2-1; tentative D call: TRBD2 (6 bases). Trimming shortened V by 2 bases and J by 6 bases, and 14 bases separated the two germline ends. The CDR3 has 15 residues. Germline V gene data show CDR1 as MRHNA and CDR2 as SNTAGT.

This clonotype has at least ten counts. V is TRBV20-1 and J is TRBJ1-1, with D perhaps matching TRBD1 (5 bases). This CDR3 contains 12 residues. Deletions cut 4 bases from V and 5 bases from J, with 11 bases between. Germline CDR1 DFQATT, CDR2 SNEGSKA (reference sequence). CDR3 nucleotide sequence: TGCAGTGCTAAGAGGGGAGATACTGAAGCTTTCTTT. Its protein product is CSAKRGDTEAFF.

A word on this clonotype: Without the conserved terminal phenylalanine or tryptophan, this CDR3 likely stems from a read error. Because the CDR3's place on the DNA is in doubt, the DNA is left out and the CDR3 is given as listed by TCRdb. The genes are TRBV10-2 and TRBJ2-6; TRBD2, as called in the table, went unchecked against the DNA. The germline V gene has CDR1 WSHSY and CDR2 SAAADI. The CDR3 is made up of 17 amino acids, end residues included. The CDR3 sequence is CASSSGTSISGDKGRKG.

The chain combines TRBV20-1 with TRBJ2-3; 7 nucleotides align to TRBD1. This CDR3 is 15 amino acids long. V trimming: 8 bases; J trimming: 1 base; junction bases outside the gene matches: 12. CDR1 DFQATT and CDR2 SNEGSKA come from the germline V gene (reference sequence). The CDR3 loop is CSFLIGDSGTDTQYF. The CDR3 coding sequence is TGCAGTTTTCTTATCGGGGACAGCGGCACAGATACGCAGTATTTT.

This clonotype is judged large. V and J are TRBV6-4 and TRBJ2-1, with 14 bases lining up with TRBD2. This CDR3 is built from 14 residues. Germline assignment: CDR1 MRHNA and CDR2 SNTAGT. The J segment lost 9 bases and the V segment lost 2 bases, leaving 0 bases of the junction unmatched. Written as DNA, the CDR3 is TGTGCCAGCAGTGACGGACTAGCGGGAGGTGAGCAGTTCTTC. This translates into CASSDGLAGGEQFF.

This clonotype was picked up many times. This chain connects TRBV3-1 to TRBJ2-2; 9 bases are a match to TRBD2. The V and J ends lost 4 bases and 4 bases, in that order; junction bases with no gene match: 7. The germline V gene has CDR1 LGHDT and CDR2 YNNKEL (reference sequence). The CDR3 contains 16 residues. The CDR3 DNA follows: TGTGCCAGCAGCCGCGGGGGGGAGCAGGGCACCGGGGAGCTGTTTTTT. It translates to CASSRGGEQGTGELFF.

The chain recombines TRBV6-4 with TRBJ2-3, with a tentative D call TRBD2 (6 bases). Trimming stripped 0 bases from V and 1 base from J, with 8 bases between. Germline CDR1 MRHNA, CDR2 SNTAGT. The CDR3 runs 15 residues. The CDR3 reads CASSDSSGGTDTQYF. In DNA form, the CDR3 reads TGTGCCAGCAGTGACTCTAGCGGAGGCACAGATACGCAGTATTTT.

Notes on this clonotype: Relative to the germline gene, one junction end is altered; a read error may explain this. This sequence joins TRBV20-1 and TRBJ2-1, with D hard to call. This CDR3 region has 12 residues. The V gene's germline CDR1 is DFQATT and CDR2 SNEGSKA (reference sequence). The DNA for the CDR3 is TGCAGTGCTGGAGAGGAGTCCAATGAGCAGTTCTTC. Protein: CSAGEESNEQFF.

In the case of this clonotype: An end of the junction differs from the germline gene, which may be a read error. The chain is built from TRBV15 and TRBJ1-5; 7 nucleotides align to TRBD1. The CDR3 consists of 15 residues. Per the germline V gene, CDR1 is LNHNV and CDR2 is YYDKDF (reference sequence). CDR3 DNA sequence: TGTGTCACCAGCAGTTGGGACAGCGAAAATCAGCCCCAGCATTTT. Translating it yields CVTSSWDSENQPQHF.